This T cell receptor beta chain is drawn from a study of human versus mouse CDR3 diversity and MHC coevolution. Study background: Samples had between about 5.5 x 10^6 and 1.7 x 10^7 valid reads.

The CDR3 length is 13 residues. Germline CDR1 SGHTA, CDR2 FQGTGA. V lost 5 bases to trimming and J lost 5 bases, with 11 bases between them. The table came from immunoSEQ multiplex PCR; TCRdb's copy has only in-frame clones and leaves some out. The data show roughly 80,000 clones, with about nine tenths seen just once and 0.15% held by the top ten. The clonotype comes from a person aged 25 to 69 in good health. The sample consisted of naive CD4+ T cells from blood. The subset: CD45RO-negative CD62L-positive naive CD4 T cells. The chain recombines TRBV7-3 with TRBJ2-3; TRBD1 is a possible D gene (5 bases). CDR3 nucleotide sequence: TGTGCCAGCAGCCCCCGTGACAGAGATACGCAGTATTTT. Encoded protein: CASSPRDRDTQYF.